This T cell receptor beta chain was documented in a study of T-cell memory formation after mild COVID-19. About the study: TCR clusters were mostly donor specific. Findings and caveats of the study: CD4+ contracting clones were mainly CM and EM; CD8+ ones, EMRA. Day 15 to 85 contracting clones showed balanced CD4/CD8; later expanders leaned CD4+.

This clonotype was picked up many times. Its antigen is not known. 5'RACE primed from the constant segment yielded TCR alpha and TCR beta cDNA libraries bearing sample barcodes and UMIs. MiXCR, applied by TCRdb to the 5' RACE reads, yields one record per CDR3 protein. This table holds approximately 250,000 distinct CDR3 sequences, 16% found once. There are 15 residues in the CDR3. V dropped 6 bases and J dropped 5; count of bases not matched to a gene: 8. Germline CDR1 is SNHLY and CDR2 is FYNNEI. The sequencing sample was made of PBMCs or a T cell subset sorted from them (not recorded which). The genes are TRBV2 and TRBJ1-5; 9 nucleotides agree with TRBD1. This receptor was identified in a man between 18 and 35 years old who had mild COVID-19 (a few samples of this study predate the infection). Cell type and time point are not known. CDR3 coding DNA: TGTGCCAGCAGCGAACAGGGGGCGCGTGATCAGCCCCAGCATTTT. Protein: CASSEQGARDQPQHF. The complete variable domain, with remaining parts taken from reference TRBV2 and TRBJ1-5, reads EPEVTQTPSHQVTQMGQEVILRCVPISNHLYFYWYRQILGQKVEFLVSFYNNEISEKSEIFDDQFSVERPDGSNFTLKIRSTKLEDSAMYFCASSEQGARDQPQHFGDGTRLSIL.